Listed below are T cell receptor beta chains from one sample, sequenced in a study of T cells in Graves' hyperthyroidism and ophthalmopathy. TCRdb re-analysed the multiplex PCR reads in MiXCR, keeping a single row per CDR3 protein. This sample yields about 840,000 distinct CDR3 sequences, of which roughly 37% are seen a single time; around 9.3% belongs to the top ten. Sequencing input: blood. Every receptor here comes from a man aged 18 to 30 with Graves' hyperthyroidism. Both conserved end residues are part of each CDR3. A D gene is named only where the DNA matches it firmly. The size entry is marked missing in some rows and otherwise reads once, few, many or a size class.

>.|TRBJ2-5|TRBV2|.|18
CASSQGALPDTIQETQYF
TGTGCCAGCAGCCAAGGGGCCCTCCCTGACACAATCCAAGAGACCCAGTACTTC
>.|TRBJ2-7|TRBV24-1|TRBD1|17
CATSDLDVDRGTYEQYF
TGTGCCACCAGTGATTTGGACGTGGACAGGGGTACCTACGAGCAGTACTTC
>.|TRBJ2-5|TRBV10-1|.|14
CASSEGGYQETQYF
TGCGCCAGCAGTGAGGGGGGGTACCAAGAGACCCAGTACTTC
>many|TRBJ1-2|TRBV19|.|12
CASVDRVGNYTF
TGTGCCAGCGTCGACAGAGTGGGGAACTACACCTTC
>.|TRBJ1-5|TRBV6-6|TRBD1|15
CASSARQGPHQPQHF
TGTGCCAGCAGTGCGAGACAGGGTCCCCATCAGCCCCAGCATTTT
>few|TRBJ1-2|TRBV19|.|15
CASSITAGERGGYTF
TGTGCCAGTAGTATCACGGCGGGGGAGCGCGGCGGCTACACCTTC
>.|TRBJ2-5|TRBV12-3/TRBV12-4|.|11
CAQGTKETQYF
TGTGCCCAGGGGACGAAAGAGACCCAGTACTTC
>.|TRBJ1-2|TRBV29-1|.|14
CSLDYWRGGYGYTF
TGCAGCTTGGATTATTGGCGTGGGGGGTATGGCTACACCTTC
>once|TRBJ2-5|TRBV5-1|.|16
CASSPWQEGDNETQYF
TGCGCCAGCAGCCCGTGGCAGGAGGGGGACAATGAGACCCAGTACTTC
>many|TRBJ2-5|TRBV7-2|.|14
CASSLRLPQETQYF
TGTGCCAGCAGCTTGCGACTCCCCCAAGAGACCCAGTACTTC
>many|TRBJ2-6|TRBV29-1|TRBD1|16
CSVARQGEYGANVLTF
TGCAGCGTTGCCCGGCAGGGGGAATATGGGGCCAACGTCCTGACTTTC
>.|TRBJ1-4|TRBV9|TRBD1|13
CASSRDSYEKLFF
TGTGCCAGCAGCCGGGACAGTTATGAAAAACTGTTTTTT
>.|TRBJ1-1|TRBV7-3|.|16
CASSALGPSLYPEAFF
TGTGCCAGCAGCGCCTTAGGACCGAGCCTGTACCCTGAAGCTTTCTTT
>few|TRBJ2-7|TRBV6-5|.|14
CASRDKGSAYEQYF
TGTGCCAGCAGAGATAAGGGGAGTGCCTACGAGCAGTACTTC
>.|TRBJ2-6|TRBV29-1|.|16
CSARVPGVAGANVLTF
TGCAGCGCTCGAGTACCCGGGGTAGCTGGGGCCAACGTCCTGACTTTC
>many|TRBJ2-5|TRBV19|.|12
CASKDSQETQYF
TGTGCCAGTAAGGACAGTCAAGAGACCCAGTACTTC
>.|TRBJ1-2|TRBV29-1|TRBD1|16
CSADPPGTGDYYGYTF
TGCAGCGCTGACCCTCCCGGGACAGGGGATTACTATGGCTACACCTTC
>few|TRBJ1-4|TRBV20-1|.|15
CSARGHDGGNEKLFF
TGCAGTGCTAGGGGACACGACGGGGGAAATGAAAAACTGTTTTTT
>few|TRBJ2-5|TRBV6-6|TRBD1|10
CASSADRAYF
TGTGCCAGCAGCGCCGACAGGGCGTACTTC
>many|TRBJ1-1|TRBV7-2|.|15
CASSLHGGMNTEAFF
TGTGCCAGCAGCTTACACGGGGGTATGAACACTGAAGCTTTCTTT
>many|TRBJ2-7|TRBV29-1|.|13
CSVEVGGPYEQYF
TGCAGCGTTGAAGTGGGGGGCCCCTACGAGCAGTACTTC
>.|TRBJ2-7|TRBV29-1|.|13
CSQEGRPTYEQYF
TGCAGCCAAGAAGGACGGCCGACCTACGAGCAGTACTTC
>.|TRBJ2-7|TRBV10-3|.|15
CASTPRGLSSNEQYF
TGTGCCAGCACCCCGAGGGGGTTATCCTCTAACGAGCAGTACTTC
>once|TRBJ1-5|TRBV20-1|.|16
CSAMMYGLRGNQPHHF
TGCAGTGCTATGATGTACGGATTAAGGGGCAATCAGCCCCATCATTTT
>many|TRBJ2-7|TRBV20-1|.|14
CSARLGGSPYEQYF
TGCAGTGCTCGCTTGGGTGGGAGCCCCTACGAGCAGTACTTC
>.|TRBJ1-4|TRBV2|TRBD1|13
CASSDEGAEKLFF
TGTGCCAGCAGTGATGAGGGGGCTGAAAAACTGTTTTTT
>once|TRBJ1-4|TRBV7-9|.|15
CASSPYVVGNEKLFF
TGTGCCAGCAGCCCCTACGTAGTTGGCAATGAAAAACTGTTTTTT
>many|TRBJ2-7|TRBV14|TRBD1|14
CASSRRDRDYEQYF
TGTGCCAGCAGCCGTCGGGACAGGGATTACGAGCAGTACTTC
>.|TRBJ2-2|TRBV6-5|.|16
CASSPWGDANTGELFF
TGTGCCAGCAGTCCTTGGGGGGACGCGAACACCGGGGAGCTGTTTTTT
>few|TRBJ2-5|TRBV6-6|.|12
CASHMTQETQYF
TGTGCCAGCCATATGACTCAAGAGACCCAGTACTTC
>.|TRBJ2-7|TRBV5-1|.|14
CASSLDAQGGEQYF
TGCGCCAGCAGCTTGGACGCACAGGGTGGCGAGCAGTACTTC
>.|TRBJ1-2|TRBV29-1|.|15
CSVERGETDLYGYTF
TGCAGCGTTGAGCGGGGGGAGACCGACCTGTATGGCTACACCTTC
>.|TRBJ1-3|TRBV3-1|.|14
CASSAGFPGNTIYF
TGTGCCAGCAGCGCAGGGTTTCCTGGAAACACCATATATTTT
>.|TRBJ1-1|TRBV4-1|TRBD1|15
CASSNSGQGGTEASF
TGCGCCAGCAGCAACTCGGGACAGGGCGGCACTGAAGCTTCCTTT
>.|TRBJ2-7|TRBV4-1|.|14
CASSQVRGDYEQYF
TGCGCCAGCAGCCAAGTTCGGGGTGACTACGAGCAGTACTTC
>many|TRBJ1-6|TRBV7-2|TRBD1|16
CASRLNQGANNSPLHF
TGTGCCAGCAGACTAAACCAGGGGGCCAATAATTCACCCCTCCACTTT
>.|TRBJ2-2|TRBV20-1|.|15
CSAREGTTNTGELFF
TGCAGTGCTAGAGAGGGGACCACGAACACCGGGGAGCTGTTTTTT
>few|TRBJ2-5|TRBV7-9|TRBD2|15
CASSRMASGSETQYF
TGTGCCAGCAGCCGTATGGCTAGCGGCTCGGAGACCCAGTACTTC
>.|TRBJ2-3|TRBV7-9|TRBD2|15
CASSPGTRYTDTQYF
TGTGCCAGCAGTCCCGGGACTAGATACACAGATACGCAGTATTTT
>.|TRBJ2-2|TRBV10-3|.|14
CAISFGWNTGELFF
TGTGCCATCAGTTTTGGGTGGAACACCGGGGAGCTGTTTTTT
>many|TRBJ2-6|TRBV12-3/TRBV12-4|TRBD1|17
CASSRGTGGSGANVLTF
TGTGCCAGCAGTAGAGGGACAGGGGGCTCTGGGGCCAACGTCCTGACTTTC
>few|TRBJ1-2|TRBV12-3/TRBV12-4|TRBD1|13
CASSSGGSYGYTF
TGTGCCAGCAGTTCAGGGGGATCCTATGGCTACACCTTC
>.|TRBJ1-1|TRBV15|.|13
CAISLVAHTEAFF
TGTGCCATCAGCTTGGTTGCACACACTGAAGCTTTCTTT